The 19 T cell receptor beta chains given below trace back to one sample, sequenced in a study of T cell responses to AZD1222 COVID-19 vaccine. TCRdb's table, derived via immunoSEQ multiplex PCR, lists solely in-frame clones and lacks some. Altogether under 150,000 clones are present, roughly 88% being singletons, with the ten largest covering 1.6%. The sequencing here drew on peripheral blood, taken 28 days after the second AZD1222 dose. All receptors come from an adult who received the AZD1222 COVID-19 vaccine.

The chain carries TRBV6-6 and TRBJ1-3, with a possible D match to TRBD1 (6 bases). Per germline, CDR1 MNHNY and CDR2 SVGAGI (reference sequence). This CDR3 has 12 amino acids. Trimming left V 5 bases short and J 8 bases short, with 10 bases between. The CDR3 region is CASSLQGYTIYF. The CDR3 bases are TGTGCCAGCAGTCTACAGGGTTACACCATATATTTT.

This clone was found a few times. The V call is TRBV27, the J call TRBJ1-5; tentatively, D is TRBD1 (5 bases). From germline, CDR1 is MNHEY and CDR2 SMNVEV (reference sequence). The CDR3 covers 14 residues. Trimming removed 5 bases from V and 9 bases from J, with 17 bases in between. In DNA, the CDR3 is TGTGCCAGCAGTGGAACAGGTGCCCTCGTGCCCCAGCATTTT. Translation gives CASSGTGALVPQHF.

This chain connects TRBV4-3 to TRBJ1-1; D ambiguous. CDR1 is LGHNA, CDR2 YSLEER, per germline. V was cut by 0 bases and J by 1 base, with 12 bases left in between. The CDR3 runs 16 residues. The CDR3, as DNA: TGCGCCAGCAGCCAAGATGCCGCAGCCCCGAACACTGAAGCTTTCTTT. Translation: CASSQDAAAPNTEAFF.

V and J are TRBV28 and TRBJ1-5, with 10 bases fitting TRBD1. Per the germline V gene, CDR1 is MDHEN and CDR2 is SYDVKM. The V segment lost 6 bases and the J segment 4 bases; nucleotides outside the gene matches: 12. The CDR3 spans 17 residues. This chain's CDR3 is CASSSTGDRGGNQPQHF. Here the CDR3 DNA reads TGTGCCAGCAGCTCTACGGGGGACAGGGGCGGAAATCAGCCCCAGCATTTT.

The CDR3: CASRGSGQGYQPQHF. The CDR3, as DNA: TGTGCCAGCAGGGGCTCGGGACAGGGGTACCAGCCCCAGCATTTT. This chain connects TRBV27 to TRBJ1-5; TRBD1 aligns across 10 bases. Germline V CDR1 and CDR2: MNHEY, SMNVEV (reference sequence). The CDR3 length is 15 residues. The trim removed 6 bases at V and 7 bases at J, leaving 9 bases unmatched.

This sequence joins TRBV18 and TRBJ2-3; D perhaps matches TRBD2 (5 bases). The CDR3 is 13 residues long. Germline CDR1 KGHSH, CDR2 LQKENI. The V and J ends lost 3 bases and 1 base respectively, with 5 bases between them. The CDR3: CASSPEGTDTQYF. DNA of the CDR3: TGTGCCAGCTCACCGGAGGGCACAGATACGCAGTATTTT.

V and J are TRBV28 and TRBJ2-1; weak D call: TRBD1 (7 bases). The germline V gene encodes CDR1 MDHEN and CDR2 SYDVKM. The V end lost 5 bases, the J end lost 8 bases, and 28 bases lay between the germline ends. The CDR3 is made up of 18 amino acids. CDR3 in DNA: TGTGCCAGCAGTCCAATCCCTTCTCTTGACAGGGACTCCCATGAGCAGTTCTTC. Amino acid sequence: CASSPIPSLDRDSHEQFF.

This clone was picked up one time. The chain joins TRBV7-2 to TRBJ1-2; no clear D. In germline, CDR1 is SGHTA, CDR2 FQGNSA. This CDR3 contains 13 residues. Trimming took off 5 bases at V and 8 bases at J, with 15 bases between the two ends. The chain's CDR3 is CASSIGPGGGYTF. CDR3 DNA: TGTGCCAGCAGCATTGGACCCGGCGGGGGCTACACCTTC.

The V gene is TRBV6-5, the J gene TRBJ2-7, with a possible D match to TRBD2 (5 bases). This CDR3 is 13 amino acids long. Per germline, CDR1 MNHEY and CDR2 SVGAGI. With 6 bases removed from V and 2 bases from J, the gap between germline ends came to 11 bases. CDR3 amino acids: CASSLDSAYEQYF. Here the CDR3 DNA reads TGTGCCAGCAGCTTGGACTCAGCCTACGAGCAGTACTTC.

The CDR3 here is CASSRGGGNTEAFF. The CDR3 DNA reads as TGTGCCAGCTCTCGGGGCGGAGGCAACACTGAAGCTTTCTTT. The chain links TRBV3-1 (or the pseudogene TRBV3-2) to TRBJ1-1, with D perhaps matching TRBD1 (5 bases). The V end was cut by 8 bases, the J end by 2 bases, with 15 bases between. Germline lookup yields CDR1 LGHDT and CDR2 YNNKEL (reference sequence). This CDR3 region has 14 residues.

This chain connects TRBV24-1 to TRBJ2-1; 8 bases are shared with TRBD1. Germline V CDR1 and CDR2: KGHDR, SFDVKD. The CDR3 has 15 residues. Trimming removed 2 bases from V and 7 bases from J; junction bases left unmatched: 6. The CDR3 nucleotides read TGTGCCACCAGTGATTCCGGACAGGGAAGGAATGAGCAGTTCTTC. This sequence encodes CATSDSGQGRNEQFF.

This sequence joins TRBV28 and TRBJ1-5; TRBD1 matches 8 bases. The V gene's germline CDR1 is MDHEN and CDR2 SYDVKM. The ends lost 5 bases at V and 2 bases at J; junction bases unmatched: 5. This CDR3 spans 15 amino acids. The CDR3 DNA is TGTGCCAGCAGTCGGACAGGGTCGGGCAATCAGCCCCAGCATTTT. This encodes CASSRTGSGNQPQHF. Full variable domain (rest looked up from reference TRBV28 and TRBJ1-5): DVKVTQSSRYLVKRTGEKVFLECVQDMDHENMFWYRQDPGLGLRLIYFSYDVKMKEKGDIPEGYSVSREKKERFSLILESASTNQTSMYLCASSRTGSGNQPQHFGDGTRLSIL.

CDR3 coding DNA: TGTGCCAGCAGCTTATCTGGGAAAGGAAACACCATATATTTT. The encoded protein is CASSLSGKGNTIYF. This sequence joins TRBV11-2 and TRBJ1-3, with no clear D. The germline V and J ends were trimmed by 2 bases and 4 bases, with 9 bases remaining between them. The germline V gene encodes CDR1 SGHAT and CDR2 FQNNGV. This CDR3 has 14 residues.

The chain carries TRBV4-1 and TRBJ2-1; possible D gene TRBD2, 6 bases. CDR3 length equals 13 residues. Germline V gives CDR1 MGHRA, CDR2 YSYEKL. V lost 4 bases to trimming and J lost 7 bases, with 11 bases between them. The CDR3 protein is CASSPGTLNEQFF. The CDR3 coding sequence is TGCGCCAGCAGCCCCGGGACTTTGAATGAGCAGTTCTTC.

The chain carries TRBV19 and TRBJ2-3, with D maybe TRBD2 (6 bases). The CDR3 has 15 residues. Germline lookup yields CDR1 LNHDA and CDR2 SQIVND (reference sequence). Trimming cost V 7 bases and J 3 bases, with 17 bases left between them. The CDR3 nucleotides are TGTGCCAGTACCCGGGGACTTGGGCGGACAGATACGCAGTATTTT. It translates to CASTRGLGRTDTQYF.

The chain has TRBV6-2 or TRBV6-3 and TRBJ1-2; 8 bases are a match to TRBD1. The CDR3 is made up of 15 amino acids. V shed 5 bases, J shed 2 bases, and the junction held 7 bases outside the gene matches. Germline V gives CDR1 MNHEY, CDR2 SVGEGT. The CDR3 DNA is TGTGCCAGCAGTCGGACCCGGGACAGGAACTATGGCTACACCTTC. Its translation: CASSRTRDRNYGYTF.

The chain uses TRBV28 and TRBJ1-4, with TRBD1 matching over 10 bases. Germline V gene data show CDR1 as MDHEN and CDR2 as SYDVKM. The CDR3 runs 15 residues. V dropped 6 bases and J dropped 7; count of bases not matched to a gene: 8. The CDR3 loop is CASRAGTGAGEKLFF. The CDR3 DNA reads as TGTGCCAGCAGAGCCGGGACAGGGGCAGGTGAAAAACTGTTTTTT.

The rearrangement links TRBV24-1 to TRBJ2-5; 9 bases are shared with TRBD1. This CDR3 is 15 amino acids long. V lost 4 bases, J lost 4 bases, and 6 bases stayed unmatched. Germline CDR1 is KGHDR and CDR2 is SFDVKD. The CDR3 spells CATSETGTGLETQYF. Here the CDR3 DNA reads TGTGCCACCAGTGAAACCGGGACAGGGTTAGAGACCCAGTACTTC.

The chain is built from TRBV29-1 and TRBJ1-1, with a tentative D call TRBD1 (5 bases). The CDR3 runs 16 residues. V gave up 8 bases and J gave up 1 base, with 23 bases separating them. The germline CDR1 and CDR2 sequences are SQVTM and ANQGSEA. CDR3 region: CSPRDPGLPTNTEAFF. The CDR3 DNA follows: TGCAGCCCACGGGACCCAGGCCTACCAACGAACACTGAAGCTTTCTTT.